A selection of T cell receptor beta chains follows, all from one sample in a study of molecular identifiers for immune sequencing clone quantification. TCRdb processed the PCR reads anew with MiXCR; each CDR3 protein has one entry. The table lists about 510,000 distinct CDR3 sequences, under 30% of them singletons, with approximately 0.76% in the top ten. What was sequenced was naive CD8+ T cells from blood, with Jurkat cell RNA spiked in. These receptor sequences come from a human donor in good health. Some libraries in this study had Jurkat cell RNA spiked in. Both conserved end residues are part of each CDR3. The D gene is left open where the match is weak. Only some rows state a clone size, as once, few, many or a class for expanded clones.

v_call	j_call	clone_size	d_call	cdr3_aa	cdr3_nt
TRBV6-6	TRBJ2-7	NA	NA	CASSYDPYEQYF	TGTGCCAGCAGTTACGACCCCTACGAGCAGTACTTC
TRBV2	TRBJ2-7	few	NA	CASSGRVSYEQYF	TGTGCCAGCAGTGGTCGGGTGAGCTACGAGCAGTACTTC
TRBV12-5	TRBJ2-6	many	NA	CASGSTEVRSGANVLTF	TGTGCTAGTGGATCCACGGAGGTACGCTCTGGGGCCAACGTCCTGACTTTC
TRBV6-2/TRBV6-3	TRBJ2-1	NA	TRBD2	CASSYPRTSNTNEQFF	TGTGCCAGCAGTTACCCTCGGACTAGCAATACCAATGAGCAGTTCTTC
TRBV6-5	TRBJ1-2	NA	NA	CASSTAIGYTF	TGTGCCAGCAGTACGGCAATTGGCTACACCTTC
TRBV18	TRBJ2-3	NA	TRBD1	CASSPQGQSTDTQYF	TGTGCCAGCTCACCACAGGGACAGAGCACAGATACGCAGTATTTT
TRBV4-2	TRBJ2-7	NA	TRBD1	CASSQGTGVEQYF	TGTGCCAGCAGCCAAGGGACAGGGGTCGAGCAGTACTTC
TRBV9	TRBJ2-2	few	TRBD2	CASSELAGVVTGELFF	TGTGCCAGCAGCGAGCTAGCGGGAGTTGTCACCGGGGAGCTGTTTTTT
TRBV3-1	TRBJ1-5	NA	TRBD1	CASSQTTGHFNQPQHF	TGTGCCAGCAGCCAAACGACAGGGCACTTCAATCAGCCCCAGCATTTT
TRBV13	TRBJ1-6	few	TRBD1	CASSLEGQEPNSPLHF	TGTGCCAGCAGCTTGGAAGGACAGGAACCAAATTCACCCCTCCACTTT
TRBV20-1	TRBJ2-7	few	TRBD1	CSAPGTGTYEQYF	TGCAGTGCCCCCGGGACAGGGACTTACGAGCAGTACTTC